Sequencing of this T cell receptor (beta chain) was carried out in a study of cytomegalovirus exposure and HLA in healthy donors. The method was immunoSEQ multiplex PCR; TCRdb's version includes in-frame clones alone and lacks a portion of them. The data hold around 250,000 clones, with nearly 90% observed a single time. Worth noting for this clone: Antigen unknown.

The study's findings and limits: Diagnosis of cytomegalovirus status made by the classifier reportedly showed high specificity and sensitivity.

The CDR3 extends over 15 amino acids. Germline CDR1 SGHTA, CDR2 FQGNSA. J gave up 7 bases and V 5 bases, and 9 bases lay outside the gene matches. The clonotype comes from a young woman in good health and CMV-seronegative. The sample was PBMCs. The V gene is TRBV7-2, the J gene TRBJ1-4; 8 bases fit TRBD1. CDR3 bases: TGTGCCAGCAGCGCCAACAGGGGGGAGAGTGAAAAACTGTTTTTT. Its protein product is CASSANRGESEKLFF. The complete variable domain, with remaining parts taken from reference TRBV7-2 and TRBJ1-4, reads GAGVSQSPSNKVTEKGKDVELRCDPISGHTALYWYRQSLGQGLEFLIYFQGNSAPDKSGLPSDRFSAERTGGSVSTLTIQRTQQEDSAVYLCASSANRGESEKLFFGSGTQLSVL.